Listed below are T cell receptor beta chains from one sample, sequenced in a study of cytomegalovirus exposure and HLA in healthy donors. Here immunoSEQ multiplex PCR was the method, and the copy in TCRdb shows in-frame clones only, minus some. The repertoire has under 90,000 clones, around 68% of them found once; the top ten carry 9.1%. Input material: PBMCs. The source of these receptors is a man in his forties in good health and CMV-seropositive. CDR3s include the opening cysteine and the closing phenylalanine or tryptophan. D genes are given only for firm matches. A row's size may be missing; if present it is once, few, many or a size class.

DNA | CDR3 | V | size | D | J
TGTGCCAGCAGCGCTATAAACTATGGCTACACCTTC | CASSAINYGYTF | TRBV2 | . | . | TRBJ1-2
TGTGCCAGCACCGGGAGACTAGCAGTATCCGAGCAGTACTTC | CASTGRLAVSEQYF | TRBV6-5 | . | TRBD2 | TRBJ2-7
TGTGCCAGCAGCCATCTAGACCACACAGATACGCAGTATTTT | CASSHLDHTDTQYF | TRBV11-2 | . | . | TRBJ2-3
TGTGCCAGCAGTGGAACTAGCGGGGGTACTGATGAGCAGTTCTTC | CASSGTSGGTDEQFF | TRBV25-1 | . | TRBD2 | TRBJ2-1
TGTGCCAGCGGGGGTAGACTAGACTTCTACAATGAGCAGTTCTTC | CASGGRLDFYNEQFF | TRBV6-6 | . | . | TRBJ2-1
TGCGCCAGCAGCCAAGACAGAGGACAGACCTACGAGCAGTACTTC | CASSQDRGQTYEQYF | TRBV4-1 | . | . | TRBJ2-7
TGTGCCAGCTCCCTTAGCACAGATACGCAGTATTTT | CASSLSTDTQYF | TRBV18 | . | . | TRBJ2-3
TGCGCCAGCAGCTTGGTGCAGGGGGTCTCCTACACCGGGGAGCTGTTTTTT | CASSLVQGVSYTGELFF | TRBV5-1 | . | TRBD1 | TRBJ2-2
TGTGCCAGCAGCGCTAATGCGGGTTCCTACGAGCAGTACTTC | CASSANAGSYEQYF | TRBV7-8 | few | . | TRBJ2-7
TGTGCCAGCAGTATAACAGGGTTGAAAGGAAACACCATATATTTT | CASSITGLKGNTIYF | TRBV27 | . | . | TRBJ1-3
TGTGCCAGCAGCGACACAGGGAGCTCCTACGAGCAGTACTTC | CASSDTGSSYEQYF | TRBV6-5 | few | . | TRBJ2-7
TGTGCCTGGAGTATTGGCAGAGGAGGGCACGAGACCCAGTACTTC | CAWSIGRGGHETQYF | TRBV30 | . | . | TRBJ2-5
TGTGCCAGCAGCTTAGTAAGACTCCAAGAGACCCAGTACTTC | CASSLVRLQETQYF | TRBV11-2 | . | . | TRBJ2-5
TGCGCCAGCAGCTCCGAGCGGGAGCCCTACGAGCAGTACTTC | CASSSEREPYEQYF | TRBV4-1 | . | TRBD2 | TRBJ2-7
TGTGCCAGCAGTTACCGGGCCCAAGGGGACTACACCTTC | CASSYRAQGDYTF | TRBV6-5 | . | . | TRBJ1-2
TGCAGTGCAGGGGTCAAAGAGACCCAGTACTTC | CSAGVKETQYF | TRBV20-1 | . | . | TRBJ2-5
TGTGCCGCCGGGCCGGGCGGGGCTAGGGACGAGCAGTACTTC | CAAGPGGARDEQYF | TRBV7-2 | . | . | TRBJ2-7
TGTGCCAGCAGCGACCAGGGTCAGATGAACACTGAAGCTTTCTTT | CASSDQGQMNTEAFF | TRBV9 | . | . | TRBJ1-1
TGCGCCAGCAGCTCGGCGGGGGTGAGCTCTGGAAACACCATATATTTT | CASSSAGVSSGNTIYF | TRBV5-1 | . | . | TRBJ1-3
TGTGCCAGCTCCCGGACGGGGAGCTCTGGAAACACCATATATTTT | CASSRTGSSGNTIYF | TRBV18 | . | . | TRBJ1-3
TGTGCCAGCAGCTTAGGTTCTCGGGGGAGTTGGGAGACCCAGTACTTC | CASSLGSRGSWETQYF | TRBV5-6 | . | . | TRBJ2-5
TGTGCCAGCAGTCCCTCGCAGAGGGATCAGCCCCAGCATTTT | CASSPSQRDQPQHF | TRBV2 | . | . | TRBJ1-5
TGTGCCATCAGGGGGACTCAGGGGGATTATGGCTACACCTTC | CAIRGTQGDYGYTF | TRBV10-3 | . | TRBD1 | TRBJ1-2
TGTGCCAGCAGCTTAGGAGGGTTCACTGAAGCTTTCTTT | CASSLGGFTEAFF | TRBV7-2 | . | . | TRBJ1-1
TGTGCCTGGAAAGGACGGGGGGCGGGGGAGCAGTACTTC | CAWKGRGAGEQYF | TRBV30 | . | . | TRBJ2-7
TGTGCCAGCAGTTACGGGAGCAGGGCCACTGAAGCTTTCTTT | CASSYGSRATEAFF | TRBV28 | . | . | TRBJ1-1
TGTGCCGGGGGCCTGTGGGTGAATGAAAAACTGTTTTTT | CAGGLWVNEKLFF | TRBV12-1 | . | . | TRBJ1-4
TGTGCCAGCAGCGCAGACCTAGCGTTCTACAATGAGCAGTTCTTC | CASSADLAFYNEQFF | TRBV9 | . | . | TRBJ2-1
TGTGCCAGCAGCCCAATACCCGGGACAGGGAACACCGGGGAGCTGTTTTTT | CASSPIPGTGNTGELFF | TRBV27 | . | TRBD1 | TRBJ2-2
TGTGCCAGCAGCCCTCCGGGCGAGCAGTACTTC | CASSPPGEQYF | TRBV7-9 | . | . | TRBJ2-7
TGTGCCAGCATAGCGACTAGCGGGGTGTCCGATACGCAGTATTTT | CASIATSGVSDTQYF | TRBV7-9 | . | TRBD2 | TRBJ2-3
TGTGCCAGCCATACTCAGGGGATTATTGATGAAGCTTTCTTT | CASHTQGIIDEAFF | TRBV28 | . | . | TRBJ1-1
TGTGCCAGCAGTCAGGGCCCTCTACCTGTGATCACTGAAGCTTTCTTT | CASSQGPLPVITEAFF | TRBV27 | . | . | TRBJ1-1
TGCGCCAGCAGTCCTTGGGGGTCCGGGACTAGCGGGGCTGTTTCCACAGATACGCAGTATTTT | CASSPWGSGTSGAVSTDTQYF | TRBV5-1 | . | TRBD2 | TRBJ2-3
TGCGCCAGCAGTCAATCAGCGGCGGATCAAGAGACCCAGTACTTC | CASSQSAADQETQYF | TRBV23-1 | . | . | TRBJ2-5
TGTGCCAGCAGTTTGGGAGGGTTTGAAGCTTTCTTT | CASSLGGFEAFF | TRBV28 | once | . | TRBJ1-1
TGTGCCAGCAGTTACACGGGAGGGCTGAACACTGAAGCTTTCTTT | CASSYTGGLNTEAFF | TRBV6-5 | . | . | TRBJ1-1
TGTGCCAGCAGTCCCCGTTTAGCTCTATATCCTAATGAGCAGTTCTTC | CASSPRLALYPNEQFF | TRBV27 | . | . | TRBJ2-1
TGTGCCAGCAGTGCTCGACAGGGTATAACCTACGAGCAGTACTTC | CASSARQGITYEQYF | TRBV27 | . | TRBD1 | TRBJ2-7
TGTGCCAGCAGCTTGACCGGGACTAGTACCGAGACCCAGTACTTC | CASSLTGTSTETQYF | TRBV5-4 | . | TRBD2 | TRBJ2-5
TGTGCCAGCAAGTTGCAGGGTAGCTATGGCTACACCTTC | CASKLQGSYGYTF | TRBV6-1 | . | . | TRBJ1-2
TGTGCCAGCAGCAAGGGTAGCGTCCGAATCGGCGGGGAGCTGTTTTTT | CASSKGSVRIGGELFF | TRBV21-1 | . | . | TRBJ2-2
TGTGCCAGCAGCGTGAGAAGCACAGATACGCAGTATTTT | CASSVRSTDTQYF | TRBV9 | . | . | TRBJ2-3
TGTGCCAGCAGTGAAACGGCCTCAGGGCGGGAGCAGTACTTC | CASSETASGREQYF | TRBV6-1 | . | . | TRBJ2-7
TGCAGCGTCTCCGACAGCAGCCACACCGGGGAGCTGTTTTTT | CSVSDSSHTGELFF | TRBV29-1 | . | . | TRBJ2-2
TGTGCCAGCAGTGACTGGGCGCGTGAGCAGTACTTC | CASSDWAREQYF | TRBV6-1 | . | . | TRBJ2-7
TGTGCCAGCAGCGCCAACAGAGCCTACGAGCAGTACTTC | CASSANRAYEQYF | TRBV7-2 | . | . | TRBJ2-7
TGCGCCAGCAGCTTGAGCCCTACCGGGGCCGGGGAGCTGTTTTTT | CASSLSPTGAGELFF | TRBV5-1 | . | . | TRBJ2-2
TGCGCCAGCAGCCGGACTAGCGGGCTACACAATGAGCAGTTCTTC | CASSRTSGLHNEQFF | TRBV5-1 | . | TRBD2 | TRBJ2-1
TGTGCCAGTAGTATGGAGATCTGGTCCACAGATACGCAGTATTTT | CASSMEIWSTDTQYF | TRBV19 | few | . | TRBJ2-3
TGTGCCAGCAGTACAGGGGGCGCGGGAGAGACCCAGTACTTC | CASSTGGAGETQYF | TRBV28 | . | TRBD1 | TRBJ2-5
TGTGCCAGCAGCCGAGGAGTGACAGGGGCCGAGCAGTACTTC | CASSRGVTGAEQYF | TRBV5-6 | . | TRBD1 | TRBJ2-7
TGTGCCAGCACCACCTGGGCGACAGGGGGAGGACCCCTCCACTTT | CASTTWATGGGPLHF | TRBV9 | . | TRBD1 | TRBJ1-6
TGTGCCAGCAGCCCTGGACAGGGAAACACTGAAGCTTTCTTT | CASSPGQGNTEAFF | TRBV5-4 | . | TRBD1 | TRBJ1-1
TGTGCCAGCAAGTACAGGGGCTCTGACGGCTACACCTTC | CASKYRGSDGYTF | TRBV7-9 | . | TRBD1 | TRBJ1-2
TGCGCCTGGAGTCCCAGGGGACGCGCCTACAATGAGCAGTTCTTC | CAWSPRGRAYNEQFF | TRBV30 | . | . | TRBJ2-1
TGCGCCAGCAGCCGAGGGACTAGCCTGGGCACAGATACGCAGTATTTT | CASSRGTSLGTDTQYF | TRBV5-1 | . | TRBD2 | TRBJ2-3
TGCGCCAGCAGTGAAGGGGCGAGGGATACGCAGTATTTT | CASSEGARDTQYF | TRBV10-2 | . | . | TRBJ2-3
TGTGCCAGAGTATTAAGCTCCTACAATGAGCAGTTCTTC | CARVLSSYNEQFF | TRBV10-3 | . | . | TRBJ2-1